This is a list of T cell receptor beta chains from one sample in a study of control samples from healthy donors and cancer patients. Assay: immunoSEQ multiplex PCR; the TCRdb copy retains only in-frame clones and omits some. The repertoire holds fewer than 300,000 clones, with over 70% as singletons. Sequenced input: PBMCs. All receptors derive from a woman aged 55-69 years with lung cancer. Both conserved end residues are part of each CDR3. The order of the fields is J gene, D gene, V gene, CDR3 length, clone size, CDR3 DNA, CDR3 protein. D genes are given only for firm matches. Expanded clones get a size class; other rows say once, few or many, or leave the size out.

j_gene: TRBJ1-2; d_gene: -; v_gene: TRBV15; len: 16; abundance: -; CDR3nt: TGTGCCACCAGCAGAGATGTCAGGGGTCAAGGGGGTGGCTACACCTTC; CDR3aa: CATSRDVRGQGGGYTF
j_gene: TRBJ1-6; d_gene: TRBD1; v_gene: TRBV9; len: 14; abundance: once; CDR3nt: TGTGCCAGCAGCCCGGGACAGGGGGATTCACCCCTCCACTTT; CDR3aa: CASSPGQGDSPLHF
j_gene: TRBJ1-2; d_gene: -; v_gene: TRBV15; len: 13; abundance: -; CDR3nt: TGTGCCACCAGCATTACAGTTAACTATGGCTACACCTTC; CDR3aa: CATSITVNYGYTF
j_gene: TRBJ2-4; d_gene: -; v_gene: TRBV2; len: 13; abundance: -; CDR3nt: TGTGCCAGCAGGGGGGGTCAGGTCAACATTCAGTACTTC; CDR3aa: CASRGGQVNIQYF
j_gene: TRBJ2-2; d_gene: TRBD1; v_gene: TRBV9; len: 15; abundance: -; CDR3nt: TGTGCCAGCAGCATCGGGACAGCGAACACCGGGGAGCTGTTTTTT; CDR3aa: CASSIGTANTGELFF
j_gene: TRBJ1-1; d_gene: TRBD1; v_gene: TRBV4-2; len: 14; abundance: -; CDR3nt: TGTGCCAGCAGCCAGACAGGGGGCAACACTGAAGCTTTCTTT; CDR3aa: CASSQTGGNTEAFF
j_gene: TRBJ1-5; d_gene: -; v_gene: TRBV6-5; len: 15; abundance: -; CDR3nt: TGTGCCAGCAGGAGGGGTTCTCAGAGCAATCAGCCCCAGCATTTT; CDR3aa: CASRRGSQSNQPQHF
j_gene: TRBJ1-2; d_gene: -; v_gene: TRBV14; len: 15; abundance: -; CDR3nt: TGTGCCAGCAGCCAAGATTGGACACCCAACTATGGCTACACCTTC; CDR3aa: CASSQDWTPNYGYTF
j_gene: TRBJ1-1; d_gene: -; v_gene: TRBV5-1; len: 14; abundance: -; CDR3nt: TGCGCCAGCAGCTTGTCTGGAACTGAGACTGAAGCTTTCTTT; CDR3aa: CASSLSGTETEAFF
j_gene: TRBJ1-2; d_gene: -; v_gene: TRBV19; len: 15; abundance: once; CDR3nt: TGTGCCAGTAGTAACTATGGCGGCAGGGTCTATGGCTACACCTTC; CDR3aa: CASSNYGGRVYGYTF
j_gene: TRBJ1-6; d_gene: -; v_gene: TRBV11-2; len: 13; abundance: -; CDR3nt: TGTGCCAGCAGTCCAGGGTACGGTTCACCCCTCCACTTT; CDR3aa: CASSPGYGSPLHF
j_gene: TRBJ1-2; d_gene: TRBD1; v_gene: TRBV5-1; len: 17; abundance: -; CDR3nt: TGCGCCAGCAGCTTGGGGGTCACAGGGGATAAAGCCTATGGCTACACCTTC; CDR3aa: CASSLGVTGDKAYGYTF
j_gene: TRBJ2-7; d_gene: -; v_gene: TRBV6-5; len: 15; abundance: -; CDR3nt: TGTGCCAGCAGTAAAACCGGGACCCCCACCTACGAGCAGTACTTC; CDR3aa: CASSKTGTPTYEQYF
j_gene: TRBJ2-7; d_gene: -; v_gene: TRBV3-1/TRBV3-2; len: 18; abundance: -; CDR3nt: TGTGCCAGCAGCCCAACCCTGACCCGCACCCGAGCGACTGGGGAGCAGTACTTC; CDR3aa: CASSPTLTRTRATGEQYF
j_gene: TRBJ1-4; d_gene: -; v_gene: TRBV21-1; len: 17; abundance: -; CDR3nt: TGTGCCAGCAGCAAACTACGCACGCAGGGATCGCTGGAAAAACTGTTTTTT; CDR3aa: CASSKLRTQGSLEKLFF
j_gene: TRBJ2-7; d_gene: -; v_gene: TRBV3-1/TRBV3-2; len: 13; abundance: few; CDR3nt: TGTGCCAGCAGCCGGGACATCCCCTACGAGCAGTACTTC; CDR3aa: CASSRDIPYEQYF
j_gene: TRBJ2-1; d_gene: TRBD2; v_gene: TRBV10-1; len: 15; abundance: -; CDR3nt: TGCGCCAGCAGTGAGAGTACTAGCGACTGGAATGAGCAGTTCTTC; CDR3aa: CASSESTSDWNEQFF
j_gene: TRBJ1-1; d_gene: -; v_gene: TRBV6-5; len: 15; abundance: -; CDR3nt: TGTGCCAGCAGTTACGGGGTTGTGAGGAACACTGAAGCTTTCTTT; CDR3aa: CASSYGVVRNTEAFF
j_gene: TRBJ2-7; d_gene: -; v_gene: TRBV4-2; len: 17; abundance: once; CDR3nt: TGTGCCAGCAGCCAAGATGTCGGCTACTCGAATCACTACGAGCAGTACTTC; CDR3aa: CASSQDVGYSNHYEQYF
j_gene: TRBJ1-5; d_gene: -; v_gene: TRBV5-6; len: 15; abundance: -; CDR3nt: TGTGCCAGCAGCTTGGCAGGGAGCCTAAATCAGCCCCAGCATTTT; CDR3aa: CASSLAGSLNQPQHF
j_gene: TRBJ2-3; d_gene: -; v_gene: TRBV5-1; len: 15; abundance: few; CDR3nt: TGCGCCAGCAGCTCTACTACGACTAGCACAGATACGCAGTATTTT; CDR3aa: CASSSTTTSTDTQYF
j_gene: TRBJ1-1; d_gene: -; v_gene: TRBV7-9; len: 15; abundance: -; CDR3nt: TGTGCCAGCAGCATGAGCCGGGACCTTAACACTGAAGCTTTCTTT; CDR3aa: CASSMSRDLNTEAFF
j_gene: TRBJ2-1; d_gene: TRBD1; v_gene: TRBV27; len: 14; abundance: -; CDR3nt: TGTGCCAGCAGTCGGACAGGGGCCTACAATGAGCAGTTCTTC; CDR3aa: CASSRTGAYNEQFF
j_gene: TRBJ1-1; d_gene: TRBD1; v_gene: TRBV5-1; len: 15; abundance: -; CDR3nt: TGCGCCAGCAGCGTAATTGACAGGGGGAACACTGAAGCTTTCTTT; CDR3aa: CASSVIDRGNTEAFF
j_gene: TRBJ1-1; d_gene: -; v_gene: TRBV7-2; len: 16; abundance: -; CDR3nt: TGTGCCAGCAGCTCCCAATCGGGCGTTAGGGGAACTGAAGCTTTCTTT; CDR3aa: CASSSQSGVRGTEAFF
j_gene: TRBJ1-6; d_gene: -; v_gene: TRBV5-3; len: 14; abundance: few; CDR3nt: TGTGCCGTCAGAACACAGGGAAGGAAATCACCCCTCCACTTT; CDR3aa: CAVRTQGRKSPLHF
j_gene: TRBJ2-3; d_gene: -; v_gene: TRBV10-1; len: 11; abundance: -; CDR3nt: TGCGCCAGCATTGGCCCTGATACGCAGTATTTT; CDR3aa: CASIGPDTQYF
j_gene: TRBJ2-4; d_gene: -; v_gene: TRBV2; len: 17; abundance: -; CDR3nt: TGTGCCAGCAGTGAAGCGCTTCGGACTTTAGCCAAAAACATTCAGTACTTC; CDR3aa: CASSEALRTLAKNIQYF
j_gene: TRBJ1-4; d_gene: TRBD1; v_gene: TRBV18; len: 18; abundance: -; CDR3nt: TGTGCCAGCTCACCCATAATTCAATGGACAGGGGGTAATGAAAAACTGTTTTTT; CDR3aa: CASSPIIQWTGGNEKLFF
j_gene: TRBJ1-5; d_gene: -; v_gene: TRBV7-9; len: 14; abundance: -; CDR3nt: TGTGCCAGCAGCGCAGGGAGTGGTAATCAGCCCCAGCATTTT; CDR3aa: CASSAGSGNQPQHF
j_gene: TRBJ2-7; d_gene: TRBD1; v_gene: TRBV30; len: 13; abundance: -; CDR3nt: TGTGCCTGGGCCCGGACAGGCGGAGACGAGCAGTACTTC; CDR3aa: CAWARTGGDEQYF
j_gene: TRBJ2-7; d_gene: -; v_gene: TRBV19; len: 14; abundance: -; CDR3nt: TGTGCCAGTAGTCCAGGGGCCATGGGATACGAGCAGTACTTC; CDR3aa: CASSPGAMGYEQYF
j_gene: TRBJ2-6; d_gene: TRBD1; v_gene: TRBV15; len: 17; abundance: -; CDR3nt: TGTGCCACCAGCGAGAGGGGACAGGGGTCTGGGGCCAACGTCCTGACTTTC; CDR3aa: CATSERGQGSGANVLTF
j_gene: TRBJ2-5; d_gene: -; v_gene: TRBV15; len: 15; abundance: -; CDR3nt: TGTGCCACCAGCAGAGATAGGACAGTACAAGAGACCCAGTACTTC; CDR3aa: CATSRDRTVQETQYF
j_gene: TRBJ1-6; d_gene: -; v_gene: TRBV6-5; len: 15; abundance: -; CDR3nt: TGTGCCAGCAGTAGACAGGACCCTAACAATTCACCCCTCCACTTT; CDR3aa: CASSRQDPNNSPLHF
j_gene: TRBJ1-6; d_gene: -; v_gene: TRBV11-2; len: 14; abundance: -; CDR3nt: TGTGCCAGCAGCAAGGGACGGGAGAATTCACCCCTCCACTTT; CDR3aa: CASSKGRENSPLHF
j_gene: TRBJ1-5; d_gene: -; v_gene: TRBV5-1; len: 13; abundance: few; CDR3nt: TGCGCCAGCAGCTTGGATGGGAATCAGCCCCAGCATTTT; CDR3aa: CASSLDGNQPQHF
j_gene: TRBJ1-5; d_gene: -; v_gene: TRBV28; len: 14; abundance: many; CDR3nt: TGTGCCAGCAGTCAGACGGTGAGGAGTCAGCCCCAGCATTTT; CDR3aa: CASSQTVRSQPQHF
j_gene: TRBJ1-5; d_gene: TRBD1; v_gene: TRBV19; len: 15; abundance: -; CDR3nt: TGTGCCAGTAGTATGGCAGGGGGACGCGGTCAGCCCCAGCATTTT; CDR3aa: CASSMAGGRGQPQHF
j_gene: TRBJ2-5; d_gene: -; v_gene: TRBV18; len: 11; abundance: -; CDR3nt: TGTGCCAGCTCACTTCAAGAGACCCAGTACTTC; CDR3aa: CASSLQETQYF
j_gene: TRBJ1-1; d_gene: -; v_gene: TRBV3-1/TRBV3-2; len: 12; abundance: few; CDR3nt: TGTGCCAGCAGCCAGACAGCCACTGAAGCTTTCTTT; CDR3aa: CASSQTATEAFF
j_gene: TRBJ2-5; d_gene: TRBD2; v_gene: TRBV29-1; len: 16; abundance: -; CDR3nt: TGCAGCGTTGAAAGCGGGGGAGCTAGGTACCAAGAGACCCAGTACTTC; CDR3aa: CSVESGGARYQETQYF
j_gene: TRBJ1-1; d_gene: TRBD1; v_gene: TRBV2; len: 16; abundance: -; CDR3nt: TGTGCCAGCAGTGAAGTGACAGGGGGCGCTTGGACTGAAGCTTTCTTT; CDR3aa: CASSEVTGGAWTEAFF
j_gene: TRBJ2-5; d_gene: TRBD2; v_gene: TRBV18; len: 15; abundance: -; CDR3nt: TGTGCCAGCTCATCTAGCGGGGGGCCCCAAGAGACCCAGTACTTC; CDR3aa: CASSSSGGPQETQYF
j_gene: TRBJ1-1; d_gene: -; v_gene: TRBV3-1/TRBV3-2; len: 13; abundance: few; CDR3nt: TGTGCCAGCAGCCCCCTAGGGGGGAGTGAAGCTTTCTTT; CDR3aa: CASSPLGGSEAFF
j_gene: TRBJ1-5; d_gene: -; v_gene: TRBV18; len: 17; abundance: -; CDR3nt: TGTGCCAGCTCAACCGCGGGAGGGGGAAATAGCAATCAGCCCCAGCATTTT; CDR3aa: CASSTAGGGNSNQPQHF
j_gene: TRBJ1-3; d_gene: TRBD1; v_gene: TRBV2; len: 14; abundance: -; CDR3nt: TGTGCCAGCAGCCGGACAGGGGACGGAAACACCATATATTTT; CDR3aa: CASSRTGDGNTIYF
j_gene: TRBJ2-5; d_gene: -; v_gene: TRBV5-1; len: 13; abundance: -; CDR3nt: TGCGCCAGCAGCTTGACTTCCCGGTCGACCCAGTACTTC; CDR3aa: CASSLTSRSTQYF
j_gene: TRBJ1-2; d_gene: TRBD1; v_gene: TRBV6-5; len: 15; abundance: -; CDR3nt: TGTGCCAGCAGTACACCTCCGGGACAGGGAGAGGGCTACACCTTC; CDR3aa: CASSTPPGQGEGYTF
j_gene: TRBJ1-1; d_gene: -; v_gene: TRBV12-5; len: 13; abundance: -; CDR3nt: TGTGCTAGTGGTTTGCGGGCGAACACTGAAGCTTTCTTT; CDR3aa: CASGLRANTEAFF
j_gene: TRBJ1-1; d_gene: TRBD1; v_gene: TRBV7-3; len: 15; abundance: -; CDR3nt: TGTGCCAGCAGCTTGCAGGGGGGGTTAAACACTGAAGCTTTCTTT; CDR3aa: CASSLQGGLNTEAFF
j_gene: TRBJ1-1; d_gene: -; v_gene: TRBV5-5; len: 16; abundance: -; CDR3nt: TGTGCCAGCAGCTTTGAAAGCGACCAGCCGAACACTGAAGCTTTCTTT; CDR3aa: CASSFESDQPNTEAFF
j_gene: TRBJ1-3; d_gene: -; v_gene: TRBV7-9; len: 14; abundance: once; CDR3nt: TGTGCCAGCAGCTTAGACAGGAGTGGAAACACCATATATTTT; CDR3aa: CASSLDRSGNTIYF
j_gene: TRBJ2-7; d_gene: TRBD2; v_gene: TRBV5-1; len: 16; abundance: -; CDR3nt: TGCGCCAGCAAGTTTTTGGGGACTAGCGCATCCTACGAGCAGTACTTC; CDR3aa: CASKFLGTSASYEQYF
j_gene: TRBJ1-4; d_gene: -; v_gene: TRBV14; len: 15; abundance: once; CDR3nt: TGTGCCAGCAGCCAAGTAGGTTCCTACAATGAAAAACTGTTTTTT; CDR3aa: CASSQVGSYNEKLFF
j_gene: TRBJ2-5; d_gene: TRBD2; v_gene: TRBV20-1; len: 14; abundance: -; CDR3nt: TGCAGTGCTAGTAGAGCGGGAGTCCCAGAGACCCAGTACTTC; CDR3aa: CSASRAGVPETQYF
j_gene: TRBJ1-2; d_gene: TRBD1; v_gene: TRBV19; len: 15; abundance: once; CDR3nt: TGTGCCAGTAGTGAACACGGACAGGACAACTATGGCTACACCTTC; CDR3aa: CASSEHGQDNYGYTF